This TCR beta chain appears in the sequencing data of a study of beta chain features in type 1 diabetes. Findings of the study overall: All four CD4+ subsets of Type 1 diabetes patients contained TCRB CDR3s that were moderately but significantly shorter.

Expressed TCRB transcripts got sequenced, as all isolated RNA was reverse transcribed. This table comes from immunoSEQ multiplex PCR, and its TCRdb copy is limited to in-frame clones, with some not included. The table includes roughly 300,000 clones, 14% detected once. This clone was observed many times. The antigen remains undetermined. The receptor's source is a man younger than 45 in good health. The sequencing input was central memory CD4+ T cells from blood.

CDR3 sequence reads: CASSPLETGDNYNTEAFF. CDR3 bases: TGCGCCAGCAGCCCACTAGAGACAGGGGACAACTATAACACTGAAGCTTTCTTT. The chain is built from TRBV23-1 and TRBJ1-1, with 8 nucleotides matching TRBD1. TRBV23-1 has ORF status, its function being uncertain. After removal of 6 bases from V and 2 bases from J, the junction contained 17 bases not matched to a gene. This CDR3 contains 18 residues.